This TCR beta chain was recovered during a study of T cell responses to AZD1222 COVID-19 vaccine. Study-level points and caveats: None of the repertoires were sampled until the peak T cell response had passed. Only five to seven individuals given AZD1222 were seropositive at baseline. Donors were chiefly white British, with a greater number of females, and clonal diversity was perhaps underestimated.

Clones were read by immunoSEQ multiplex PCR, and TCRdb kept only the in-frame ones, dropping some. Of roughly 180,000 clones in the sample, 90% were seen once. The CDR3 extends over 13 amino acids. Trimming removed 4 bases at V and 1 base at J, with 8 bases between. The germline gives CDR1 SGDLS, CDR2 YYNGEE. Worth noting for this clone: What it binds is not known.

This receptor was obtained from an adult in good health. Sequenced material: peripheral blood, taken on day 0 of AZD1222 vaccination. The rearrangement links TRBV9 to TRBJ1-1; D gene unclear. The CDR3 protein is CASSTNRNTEAFF. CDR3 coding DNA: TGTGCCAGCAGCACTAACAGGAACACTGAAGCTTTCTTT. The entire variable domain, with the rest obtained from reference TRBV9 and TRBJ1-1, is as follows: DSGVTQTPKHLITATGQRVTLRCSPRSGDLSVYWYQQSLDQGLQFLIQYYNGEERAKGNILERFSAQQFPDLHSELNLSSLELGDSALYFCASSTNRNTEAFFGQGTRLTVV.